This T cell receptor (beta chain) was recovered during a study of T cells in localized non-small cell lung cancer. The method was immunoSEQ multiplex PCR; TCRdb's version includes in-frame clones alone and lacks a portion of them. The profile shows about 2,400 clones, more than 20% of them singletons. Findings and limits, study-wide: Analysis by sequencing included only one tumor region, so heterogeneity remains possible. T cell clonality was highest in uninvolved adjacent lung, above tumor.

This clone counts as medium-sized. Antigen specificity is unknown. Germline V lookup: CDR1 SGDLS, CDR2 YYNGEE. The CDR3 is 16 residues long. V was pared by 3 bases and J by 2 bases, with 7 bases of the junction left unmatched. The chain is built from TRBV9 and TRBJ1-2; TRBD1 aligns across 10 bases. The input for sequencing was normal lung tissue next to the tumor, taken before any cancer treatment. The clonotype was recovered from a male donor aged 60 or over with stage I squamous cell lung carcinoma. In nucleotides, the CDR3 is TGTGCCAGCAGCGAAAACCGGGACAGGGGCAACTATGGCTACACCTTC. Translation: CASSENRDRGNYGYTF.